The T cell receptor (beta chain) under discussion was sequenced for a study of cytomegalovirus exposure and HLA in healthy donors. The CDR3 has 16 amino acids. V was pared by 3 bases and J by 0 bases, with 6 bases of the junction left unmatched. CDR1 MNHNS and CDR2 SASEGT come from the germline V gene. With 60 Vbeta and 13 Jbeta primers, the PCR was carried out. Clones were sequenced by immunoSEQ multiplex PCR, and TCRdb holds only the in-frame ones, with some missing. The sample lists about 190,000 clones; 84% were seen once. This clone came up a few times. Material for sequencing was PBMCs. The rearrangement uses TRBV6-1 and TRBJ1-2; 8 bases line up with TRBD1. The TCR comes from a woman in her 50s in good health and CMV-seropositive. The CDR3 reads CASSDQGALPNYGYTF. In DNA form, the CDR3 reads TGTGCCAGCAGTGATCAGGGGGCGCTTCCTAACTATGGCTACACCTTC.